This passage covers 30 T cell receptor beta chains from one sample sequenced in a study of human T cells and chemical hapten exposure. TCRdb redid the calling of the RACE reads with MiXCR, one entry per CDR3 protein. The repertoire consists of about 74,000 distinct CDR3 sequences, with 32% occurring once and the leading ten covering 8.9%. Time point denoted: patch test 1, 2 weeks after DPC sensitization. Treatment defined: therapeutic diphenylcyclopropenone sensitization with weekly scalp DPC. Material: whole blood, obtained in connection with sensitization to the hapten diphenylcyclopropenone (DPC). The receptors here all came from a middle-aged man with alopecia areata. Some clones in this sample may be carry-over from other donors' samples.

In this sample, this clonotype turned up a few times. The chain combines TRBV6-5 with TRBJ1-6; 7 bases fit TRBD1. Germline CDR1 is MNHEY and CDR2 is SVGAGI. With 6 bases clipped from V and 7 bases from J, the junction kept 9 bases outside the gene matches. This CDR3 is built from 15 residues. The CDR3 sequence: CASSQRTGGNSPLHF. The CDR3 DNA is TGTGCCAGCAGCCAGAGGACAGGCGGGAATTCACCCCTCCACTTT.

The chain couples TRBV19 to TRBJ2-1; the match to TRBD2 covers 11 bases. Germline loops: CDR1 LNHDA, CDR2 SQIVND (reference sequence). The CDR3 has 15 residues. Trimming cost V 6 bases and J 7 bases; bases outside gene matches: 8. CDR3 DNA: TGTGCCAGTAGCCAAATAGCGGGAGGGCCTAATGAGCAGTTCTTC. It is translated as CASSQIAGGPNEQFF.

This sequence joins TRBV9 and TRBJ2-1; the match to TRBD2 covers 13 bases. V lost 4 bases, J lost 5 bases, and 6 bases stayed unmatched. Looked up from germline, CDR1 is SGDLS and CDR2 is YYNGEE. The CDR3 consists of 16 residues. The CDR3 nucleotides are TGTGCCAGCAGCCCCCACGGGACTAGCGGGGACAATGAGCAGTTCTTC. It codes for CASSPHGTSGDNEQFF.

The gene calls are TRBV19 and TRBJ2-7, with a tentative D call TRBD2 (6 bases). This CDR3 region has 16 residues. Trimming took off 4 bases at V and 0 bases at J, with 16 bases between the two ends. CDR1 and CDR2 (germline): LNHDA, SQIVND (reference sequence). CDR3 sequence reads: CASSRGGVLSSYEQYF. CDR3 nucleotides: TGTGCCAGTAGTAGGGGCGGGGTACTAAGCTCCTACGAGCAGTACTTC.

Only a few counts were recorded for this clonotype. The rearrangement links TRBV4-3 to TRBJ2-6; a possible D gene is TRBD2 (6 bases). V lost 0 bases, J lost 12 bases, and 21 bases lay in between. In germline, CDR1 is LGHNA, CDR2 YSLEER. The CDR3 is 17 residues long. Here the CDR3 reads CASSQEFKTAVGGVLTF. DNA for the CDR3: TGCGCCAGCAGCCAAGAATTCAAAACCGCAGTGGGGGGCGTCCTGACTTTC.

This clonotype was observed a few times. V usage is TRBV6-1 and J usage is TRBJ1-6; D is uncertain. CDR3 length: 14 amino acids. Germline V gives CDR1 MNHNS, CDR2 SASEGT. V dropped 1 base and J dropped 6 bases, with 7 bases sitting between them. The CDR3 reads CASSEGHGNSPLHF. Written as DNA, the CDR3 is TGTGCCAGCAGTGAAGGACATGGTAATTCACCCCTCCACTTT.

V and J are TRBV4-1 and TRBJ2-3, with 11 bases fitting TRBD2. V lost 3 bases, J lost 5 bases, and 10 bases stayed unmatched. CDR1 is MGHRA, CDR2 YSYEKL, per germline. The CDR3 contains 17 residues. The CDR3: CASSHYIAGGPGDTQYF. CDR3 DNA: TGCGCCAGCAGCCATTACATAGCGGGAGGGCCAGGAGATACGCAGTATTTT.

The chain employs TRBV3-1 and TRBJ2-2; D is perhaps TRBD1 or TRBD2 (6 bases each). Germline lookup yields CDR1 LGHDT and CDR2 YNNKEL (reference sequence). CDR3 size: 14 residues. V lost 5 bases and J 6 bases, leaving 13 bases between the germline ends. CDR3 DNA sequence: TGTGCCAGCAGCGCGGGACAACGCTCCGGGGAGCTGTTTTTT. It yields the protein CASSAGQRSGELFF.

The V and J genes are TRBV3-1 and TRBJ2-1, with TRBD2 matching over 7 bases. Germline CDR1 reads LGHDT; CDR2 reads YNNKEL (reference sequence). CDR3 length: 15 amino acids. J gave up 7 bases and V 2 bases, and 8 bases lay outside the gene matches. The CDR3 nucleotides are TGTGCCAGCAGCCAATTCGCGGGAGCAGGGAATGAGCAGTTCTTC. Translated, it gives CASSQFAGAGNEQFF.

This rearrangement joins TRBV2 to TRBJ2-3, with no clear D. Per the germline V gene, CDR1 is SNHLY and CDR2 is FYNNEI. The germline V and J ends were trimmed by 3 bases and 2 bases, with 9 bases remaining between them. The CDR3 extends over 14 amino acids. CDR3 residues: CASSDERFTDTQYF. CDR3 DNA: TGTGCCAGCAGTGACGAGCGTTTCACAGATACGCAGTATTTT.

The J gene is TRBJ2-5, the V gene TRBV6-5; D not resolved. The ends were cut back, 2 bases at V and 5 bases at J, with 9 bases in the middle. Looked up from germline, CDR1 is MNHEY and CDR2 is SVGAGI. This CDR3 is 13 amino acids long. CDR3 sequence (DNA): TGTGCCAGCAGTTACGGCGGCCGGGAGACCCAGTACTTC. Translation: CASSYGGRETQYF.

This chain connects TRBV6-1 to TRBJ1-1; possibly TRBD1 for D (5 bases). This CDR3 spans 13 amino acids. Per the germline V gene, CDR1 is MNHNS and CDR2 is SASEGT. V dropped 7 bases and J dropped 3 bases, with 12 bases sitting between them. CDR3 DNA: TGTGCCAGCATCAGGGTCCGTGACACTGAAGCTTTCTTT. It yields the protein CASIRVRDTEAFF.

CDR3 region: CASSLWDRGPETQYF. The CDR3 region has the DNA TGTGCCAGCAGTTTATGGGACAGGGGACCGGAGACCCAGTACTTC. The V gene is TRBV12-3 or TRBV12-4, the J gene TRBJ2-5; TRBD1 agrees at 10 bases. The length of the CDR3 is 15 residues. The V segment lost 2 bases and the J segment 5 bases; nucleotides outside the gene matches: 5.

A few counts support this clonotype. CDR3 region: CASRTGVAKNIQYF. CDR3 nucleotide sequence: TGCGCCAGCCGGACAGGGGTCGCCAAAAACATTCAGTACTTC. V and J are TRBV10-1 and TRBJ2-4; 9 nucleotides agree with TRBD1. J gave up 1 base and V 8 bases, and 3 bases lay outside the gene matches. CDR3 length equals 14 residues. Germline V lookup: CDR1 WNHNN, CDR2 SYGVQD (reference sequence).

This sequence joins TRBV29-1 and TRBJ2-1; 8 bases agree with TRBD2. V trimming: 2 bases; J trimming: 7 bases; junction bases outside the gene matches: 10. CDR3 length: 15 residues. Per the germline V gene, CDR1 is SQVTM and CDR2 is ANQGSEA. The CDR3 nucleotides read TGCAGCGTTGAATCCAGGGCGCGCGGGGGGAATGAGCAGTTCTTC. Its translation is CSVESRARGGNEQFF.

The V call is TRBV10-1, the J call TRBJ2-2, with D possibly matching TRBD1 (5 bases). The CDR3 extends over 14 amino acids. V gave up 4 bases and J gave up 4 bases, with 10 bases separating them. The germline V gene has CDR1 WNHNN and CDR2 SYGVQD (reference sequence). CDR3 sequence (DNA): TGCGCCAGCAGTGGCTTGGGGCTCACCGGGGAGCTGTTTTTT. It specifies CASSGLGLTGELFF.

The chain employs TRBV18 and TRBJ1-1; D is possibly TRBD1 (5 bases). The germline V gene encodes CDR1 KGHSH and CDR2 LQKENI. The CDR3 runs to 16 residues. V shed 3 bases and J shed 6 bases, with 20 bases lying between them. CDR3 DNA: TGTGCCAGCTCACCGACTCTTGGGGCAATTGGTGCTGAAGCTTTCTTT. It yields the protein CASSPTLGAIGAEAFF.

The sample holds many counts of this clonotype. The chain uses TRBV7-8 and TRBJ2-4, with D maybe TRBD1 (8 bases). V was clipped by 6 bases and J by 8 bases, with 17 bases between them. In germline, CDR1 is SGHVS, CDR2 FQNEAQ. There are 14 residues in the CDR3. The CDR3 sequence is CASSRQGRVDIQYF. The DNA for the CDR3 is TGTGCCAGCAGTAGACAGGGGAGGGTGGACATTCAGTACTTC.

About this clonotype: Germline and junction disagree at one end, which may indicate a read error. This sequence joins TRBV20-1 and TRBJ1-1, with D perhaps matching TRBD1 (6 bases). Germline CDR1 is DFQATT and CDR2 is SNEGSKA (reference sequence). The CDR3 is 12 amino acids. The CDR3 protein is CSARNRAGETFF. The CDR3 DNA follows: TGCAGTGCTAGGAACAGGGCCGGTGAAACTTTCTTT.

This clonotype was counted between two and nine times. This rearrangement joins TRBV25-1 to TRBJ2-1; maybe TRBD1 (6 bases). This CDR3 has 14 amino acids. From germline, CDR1 is MGHDK and CDR2 SYGVNS. Trimming removed 5 bases at V and 4 bases at J, with 12 bases between. This CDR3 is CASSWTARYNEQFF. The CDR3 coding sequence is TGTGCCAGCAGTTGGACAGCGCGGTACAATGAGCAGTTCTTC.

This clonotype showed up just a few times. This chain joins TRBV10-3 and TRBJ2-6; 9 bases are a match to TRBD1. Germline V gene lookup returns CDR1 ENHRY and CDR2 SYGVKD. The length of the CDR3 is 17 residues. Germline trimming cut 8 bases from V and 2 bases from J; bases unmatched to any gene: 10. CDR3: CAIRPGTGPPGANVLTF. As DNA, the CDR3 is TGTGCCATCCGCCCCGGGACAGGGCCCCCTGGGGCCAACGTCCTGACTTTC.

This clonotype was counted between two and nine times. This chain links TRBV27 with TRBJ2-2; D is perhaps TRBD2 (5 bases). Germline values: CDR1 MNHEY, CDR2 SMNVEV (reference sequence). This CDR3 contains 15 residues. Between the trimmed V and J ends, which lost 5 bases and 2 bases, there was a span of 12 bases. CDR3 amino acids: CASSPRGSNTGELFF. CDR3 in DNA: TGTGCCAGCAGTCCCCGGGGATCTAACACCGGGGAGCTGTTTTTT.

The rearrangement uses TRBV15 and TRBJ2-3; D possibly corresponds to TRBD1 (6 bases). Trimming removed 4 bases at V and 2 bases at J, with 10 bases between. The germline CDR1 and CDR2 sequences are LNHNV and YYDKDF (reference sequence). This CDR3 spans 14 amino acids. CDR3 sequence reads: CATSTPGVTDTQYF. The DNA of the CDR3 is TGTGCCACCAGCACTCCAGGGGTCACAGATACGCAGTATTTT.

This clonotype has only a few counts. The V gene is TRBV5-1, the J gene TRBJ1-5; 11 bases map to TRBD1. CDR3 length: 15 amino acids. With V trimmed by 3 bases and J by 5 bases, 4 bases remained unmatched. Germline V lookup: CDR1 SGHRS, CDR2 YFSETQ. Here the CDR3 reads CASSSGQGADQPQHF. The CDR3 bases are TGCGCCAGCAGCTCCGGACAGGGGGCTGATCAGCCCCAGCATTTT.

The V call is TRBV9, the J call TRBJ2-1, with D tentatively TRBD2 (5 bases). Germline lookup yields CDR1 SGDLS and CDR2 YYNGEE. This CDR3 contains 15 residues. V shed 4 bases and J shed 1 base, with 12 bases lying between them. The CDR3 region is CASSPTSLSYNEQFF. The DNA of the CDR3 is TGTGCCAGCAGCCCTACTAGTCTGTCCTACAATGAGCAGTTCTTC.

CDR3 region: CASSLRQGSEKLFF. The CDR3 DNA sequence: TGTGCCAGCAGTCTAAGGCAGGGGAGCGAAAAACTGTTTTTT. This chain connects TRBV12-3 or TRBV12-4 to TRBJ1-4; D perhaps matches TRBD1 (6 bases). Trimming stripped 5 bases from V and 8 bases from J, with 15 bases between. This CDR3 region has 14 residues.

This clonotype was observed a few times. This chain uses TRBV7-9 with TRBJ1-1, with D perhaps TRBD1 (5 bases). V lost 4 bases and J lost 5, with 11 bases in between. CDR1 and CDR2 from the germline V gene are SEHNR and FQNEAQ (reference sequence). The CDR3 covers 13 residues. This CDR3 is CASSSTRGTEAFF. For the CDR3, the DNA is TGTGCCAGCAGCTCCACCCGGGGGACTGAAGCTTTCTTT.

This chain links TRBV20-1 with TRBJ2-3; D call uncertain. The CDR3 spans 12 residues. Germline V lookup: CDR1 DFQATT, CDR2 SNEGSKA (reference sequence). Trimming left V 0 bases short and J 5 bases short, with 6 bases between. The CDR3 spells CSARDRGDTQYF. The CDR3 DNA follows: TGCAGTGCTAGAGATCGTGGAGATACGCAGTATTTT.

This clonotype appeared a few times. The genes are TRBV7-2 and TRBJ2-7, with D hard to call. The CDR3 runs to 14 residues. Trimming removed 1 base at V and 0 bases at J, with 7 bases between. Germline V CDR1 and CDR2: SGHTA, FQGNSA. The CDR3 DNA follows: TGTGCCAGCAGCTTAGGACTTAGCTCCTACGAGCAGTACTTC. Translating gives CASSLGLSSYEQYF.

This clonotype was counted a single time. The J gene is TRBJ2-7, the V gene TRBV15; TRBD2 matches at 10 bases. The V gene end was trimmed by 0 bases and the J gene end by 3 bases; junction bases not matched to a gene: 2. The germline gives CDR1 LNHNV, CDR2 YYDKDF (reference sequence). CDR3 length: 15 residues. CDR3 sequence reads: CATSRDSSGSYEQYF. For the CDR3, the DNA is TGTGCCACCAGCAGAGATTCTAGCGGGAGCTACGAGCAGTACTTC.